Presented here are 6 T cell receptor beta chains from one specimen sequenced in a study of memory CD4+ T cells and cytomegalovirus serostatus. Single viable CD3+CD4+CD8-CD45RO+ cells were sorted as the memory CD4+ T cells. Assay: immunoSEQ multiplex PCR; the TCRdb copy retains only in-frame clones and omits some. The sample lists approximately 53,000 clones, around 78% occurring once. Sequenced sample: memory CD4+ T cells from blood. The receptors shown here come from an adult in good health and CMV-seronegative.

The chain is built from TRBV10-2 and TRBJ2-3; 10 bases fit TRBD2. The germline CDR1 and CDR2 sequences are WSHSY and SAAADI. This CDR3 spans 14 amino acids. V gave up 2 bases and J gave up 8 bases; unmatched junction bases: 4. This CDR3 reads CASSETSGKGTQYF. The CDR3 nucleotides read TGCGCCAGCAGTGAGACTAGCGGGAAAGGTACGCAGTATTTT.

This chain's CDR3 is CASSRDSGAAHYEQYF. As DNA, the CDR3 is TGTGCCAGCAGCCGAGACTCAGGGGCTGCACACTACGAGCAGTACTTC. This chain joins TRBV27 and TRBJ2-7; the D gene is possibly TRBD1 (6 bases). The CDR3 is 16 amino acids. Trimming left V 6 bases short and J 3 bases short, with 21 bases between. The V gene's germline CDR1 is MNHEY and CDR2 SMNVEV (reference sequence).

The rearrangement links TRBV10-3 to TRBJ2-3; D unresolved. The CDR3 sequence is 14 residues long. Trimming removed 7 bases from V and 0 bases from J, with 11 bases in between. CDR1 is ENHRY, CDR2 SYGVKD, per germline. In nucleotides, the CDR3 is TGTGCCATCAATGGTGACACTAGCACAGATACGCAGTATTTT. Protein sequence: CAINGDTSTDTQYF.

This chain links TRBV7-8 with TRBJ2-1; a weak D match, TRBD2 (5 bases). Germline CDR1 reads SGHVS; CDR2 reads FQNEAQ. The CDR3 extends over 16 amino acids. Deletions cut 7 bases from V and 2 bases from J, with 18 bases between. CDR3 amino acids: CASNPYRGPTYNEQFF. The CDR3 nucleotides read TGTGCCAGCAACCCATATCGGGGTCCTACCTACAATGAGCAGTTCTTC.

This chain uses TRBV10-3 with TRBJ2-1; D is undetermined. The ends were cut back, 3 bases at V and 9 bases at J, with 18 bases in the middle. The CDR3 is 15 residues long. Germline V gives CDR1 ENHRY, CDR2 SYGVKD. The CDR3 sequence is CAISERDILGIEQFF. CDR3 sequence (DNA): TGTGCCATCAGTGAACGAGACATCCTAGGAATTGAGCAGTTCTTC.

V usage is TRBV2 and J usage is TRBJ2-1; 9 bases align to TRBD2. Germline V gene lookup returns CDR1 SNHLY and CDR2 FYNNEI. Trimming at V came to 8 bases and at J to 5 bases, leaving 4 bases not matched to a gene. The CDR3 has 13 residues. CDR3 residues: CASRLAVDNEQFF. DNA of the CDR3: TGTGCCAGCCGACTAGCGGTTGACAATGAGCAGTTCTTC.